This TCR beta chain was sequenced in a study of tissue T cells after allogeneic stem cell transplantation. Notes on the study in general: In patients and mice, blood and spleen missed much of tissue repertoire. Shared clones across patients were few; motif clustering revealed tissue-specific shared signatures. Anatomically similar tissues had similar TCR repertoires within each patient.

Survey-depth TCRbeta CDR3 sequencing reported V/J genes and productive frequencies. Assay used: immunoSEQ multiplex PCR; TCRdb lists only in-frame clones, some missing. The sample records roughly 6,000 clones, around three fifths being singletons. To note about this clone: Its antigen is undetermined.

Material: duodenum tissue, obtained at autopsy. This receptor was taken from a woman aged 18 to 50 with breast cancer.

CDR3 nucleotide sequence: TGTGCCAGCAGCTTAATGCGGACAAGTGATACGCAGTATTTT. This codes for CASSLMRTSDTQYF. The J gene is TRBJ2-3, the V gene TRBV7-3; D perhaps matches TRBD1 (5 bases). The CDR3 runs 14 residues. CDR1 and CDR2 (germline): SGHTA, FQGTGA. Trimming pared 1 base from V and 6 bases from J, leaving 11 bases between.